The 22 T cell receptor beta chains in this list originate from one sample, sequenced in a study of blood T cell repertoires in COVID-19. Repertoires were generated with immunoSEQ multiplex PCR, while TCRdb's copy carries only in-frame clones and drops some. Of tens of thousands of clones listed, approximately 85% are singletons. The sequenced material came from peripheral blood. The origin of the receptors is a woman between 55 and 75 years old with COVID-19, enrolled during active disease.

The chain recombines TRBV6-1 with TRBJ1-2, with 8 bases aligning to TRBD1. V was pared by 4 bases and J by 1 base, with 11 bases of the junction left unmatched. This CDR3 is built from 17 residues. CDR1 is MNHNS and CDR2 is SASEGT in the germline V gene. CDR3: CASSGWDRRTLNYGYTF. CDR3 DNA sequence: TGTGCCAGCAGTGGGTGGGACAGGAGGACCCTTAACTATGGCTACACCTTC.

V usage is TRBV19 and J usage is TRBJ1-2, with D uncertain. The CDR3 is 17 amino acids. Germline V gene sequence: CDR1 LNHDA, CDR2 SQIVND (reference sequence). Deletions cut 3 bases from V and 4 bases from J, with 21 bases between. CDR3 protein: CASSILGALSAGYGYTF. The CDR3 DNA reads as TGTGCCAGTAGTATTTTAGGAGCCTTATCGGCCGGCTATGGCTACACCTTC.

V is TRBV9 and J is TRBJ2-3; D remains ambiguous. Per the germline V gene, CDR1 is SGDLS and CDR2 is YYNGEE. V was trimmed by 1 base and J by 6 bases, leaving 9 bases between them. The CDR3 has 13 amino acids. The DNA of the CDR3 is TGTGCCAGCAGCGTACTCCCCGGGGATACGCAGTATTTT. Translated: CASSVLPGDTQYF.

For this clone: Its ends do not fully match the called genes, so a read error is possible. The V call is TRBV27, the J call TRBJ2-6; maybe TRBD2 (5 bases). This CDR3 is built from 13 residues. From germline, CDR1 is MNHEY and CDR2 SMNVEV (reference sequence). CDR3 DNA: TGTGCCAGCAGTAACCACGGGGACAACGTCCTGACTTTC. Its translation: CASSNHGDNVLTF. The variable domain in full, with the rest retrieved from reference TRBV27 and TRBJ2-6, is EAQVTQNPRYLITVTGKKLTVTCSQNMNHEYMSWYRQDPGLGLRQIYYSMNVEVTDKGDVPEGYKVSRKEKRNFPLILESPSPNQTSLYFCASSNHGDNVLTFGAGSRLTVL.

The chain couples TRBV2 to TRBJ2-2; maybe TRBD2 (6 bases). CDR1 is SNHLY and CDR2 is FYNNEI in the germline V gene. This CDR3 comprises 16 residues. Between the trimmed V and J ends, which lost 3 bases and 3 bases, there was a span of 14 bases. CDR3 bases: TGTGCCAGCAGTGAGCGACTAGGTTGGTACACCGGGGAGCTGTTTTTT. Residues: CASSERLGWYTGELFF.

The chain has TRBV6-5 and TRBJ2-1; 9 bases align to TRBD1. This CDR3 region has 15 residues. Germline V gene data show CDR1 as MNHEY and CDR2 as SVGAGI. V trimming: 1 base; J trimming: 8 bases; junction bases outside the gene matches: 6. The DNA of the CDR3 is TGTGCCAGCAGTTACTTGGGACAGGGAGAGGATGAGCAGTTCTTC. It translates to CASSYLGQGEDEQFF.

This sequence joins TRBV28 and TRBJ2-5; 7 nucleotides align to TRBD2. After removal of 4 bases from V and 7 bases from J, the junction contained 9 bases not matched to a gene. CDR1 MDHEN and CDR2 SYDVKM come from the germline V gene. This CDR3 has 14 residues. This CDR3 is CASSSPGREATQYF. The CDR3 DNA is TGTGCCAGCAGTTCGCCAGGGAGGGAGGCGACCCAGTACTTC.

J is TRBJ2-1 and V is TRBV19; TRBD2 matches 9 bases. The CDR3 is 20 amino acids. The germline V gene has CDR1 LNHDA and CDR2 SQIVND (reference sequence). With 0 bases clipped from V and 7 bases from J, the junction kept 19 bases outside the gene matches. The CDR3: CASSIDQPSFDSGRGNEQFF. In nucleotides, the CDR3 is TGTGCCAGTAGTATAGATCAACCCTCATTTGATAGCGGGAGAGGTAATGAGCAGTTCTTC.

The chain links TRBV28 to TRBJ1-6; TRBD1 agrees at 8 bases. The length of the CDR3 is 16 residues. V was clipped by 2 bases and J by 5 bases; unmatched bases: 5. Germline loops: CDR1 MDHEN, CDR2 SYDVKM. Written as DNA, the CDR3 is TGTGCCAGCAGTTTACCCCCGGGACAGGATAATTCACCCCTCCACTTT. Protein sequence: CASSLPPGQDNSPLHF.

The chain is built from TRBV14 and TRBJ2-7; D is possibly TRBD1 (5 bases). The CDR3 contains 13 residues. Deletions cut 2 bases from V and 3 bases from J, with 8 bases between. Looked up from germline, CDR1 is SGHDN and CDR2 is FVKESK. CDR3 nucleotide sequence: TGTGCCAGCAGCCAAAGGGGTTTCTACGAGCAGTACTTC. Translation: CASSQRGFYEQYF.

The CDR3 DNA reads as TGTGCCAGCAGCTTAGTAGATGTCGCAGATACGCAGTATTTT. The encoded protein is CASSLVDVADTQYF. This chain joins TRBV11-1 and TRBJ2-3; D unclear. CDR1 and CDR2 (germline): SGHAT, FQDESV (reference sequence). This CDR3 spans 14 amino acids. The ends were cut back, 1 base at V and 4 bases at J, with 9 bases in the middle.

The chain couples TRBV2 to TRBJ2-1, with 9 bases fitting TRBD2. The CDR3 is 16 amino acids. V lost 4 bases to trimming and J lost 0 bases; unmatched junction nucleotides: 4. Germline loops: CDR1 SNHLY, CDR2 FYNNEI. The CDR3 DNA reads TGTGCCAGCAGTGGGCCTAGCGGGGCCTCCTACAATGAGCAGTTCTTC. This translates into CASSGPSGASYNEQFF.

The CDR3 sequence: CASRTVRGAPPNEQFF. The CDR3 coding sequence is TGCGCCAGCAGAACGGTCCGGGGGGCACCACCCAATGAGCAGTTCTTC. The chain employs TRBV5-1 and TRBJ2-1, with a tentative D call TRBD2 (7 bases). Trimming removed 5 bases at V and 6 bases at J, with 21 bases between. The CDR3 extends over 16 amino acids. Germline V lookup: CDR1 SGHRS, CDR2 YFSETQ.

The genes are TRBV3-1 (or the pseudogene TRBV3-2) and TRBJ2-3; TRBD2 aligns across 9 bases. Germline CDR1 LGHDT, CDR2 YNNKEL (reference sequence). The CDR3 totals 16 residues. The V segment lost 4 bases and the J segment 2 bases; nucleotides outside the gene matches: 7. The CDR3 region has the DNA TGTGCCAGCAGCCTGGGGCTAGCGGGGACCACAGATACGCAGTATTTT. Translated: CASSLGLAGTTDTQYF.

The chain uses TRBV11-3 and TRBJ2-1; TRBD2 might be the D (6 bases). The CDR3 is 13 residues long. The V and J ends lost 6 bases and 4 bases respectively, with 10 bases between them. The germline gives CDR1 SGHNT, CDR2 YENEEA. The CDR3 sequence is CASRIRGYNEQFF. The CDR3, as DNA: TGTGCCAGCAGGATTCGGGGGTACAATGAGCAGTTCTTC.

The chain employs TRBV6-6 and TRBJ1-5; D possibly corresponds to TRBD1 (5 bases). CDR1 is MNHNY, CDR2 SVGAGI, per germline (reference sequence). Trimming took 6 bases from V and 3 from J, leaving 9 bases between them. The CDR3 spans 13 residues. DNA for the CDR3: TGTGCCAGCAGGGGACTTGTCAATCAGCCCCAGCATTTT. Residues: CASRGLVNQPQHF.

The V and J genes are TRBV30 and TRBJ2-3, with D possibly matching TRBD2 (6 bases). This CDR3 comprises 15 residues. CDR1 GTSNPN and CDR2 SVGIG come from the germline V gene (reference sequence). Trimming cost V 2 bases and J 0 bases, with 12 bases left between them. Written as DNA, the CDR3 is TGTGCCTGGAGTTCGGCGGGGCTTAGCACAGATACGCAGTATTTT. Amino acids: CAWSSAGLSTDTQYF. The full variable domain, its missing parts supplied by reference TRBV30 and TRBJ2-3, is SQTIHQWPATLVQPVGSPLSLECTVEGTSNPNLYWYRQAAGRGLQLLFYSVGIGQISSEVPQNLSASRPQDRQFILSSKKLLLSDSGFYLCAWSSAGLSTDTQYFGPGTRLTVL.

The genes are TRBV3-1 (or the pseudogene TRBV3-2) and TRBJ1-3, with D perhaps matching TRBD1 (6 bases). V was clipped by 8 bases and J by 0 bases, with 8 bases between them. Per the germline V gene, CDR1 is LGHDT and CDR2 is YNNKEL (reference sequence). CDR3 length equals 13 residues. CDR3: CASGQLSGNTIYF. DNA for the CDR3: TGTGCCAGCGGACAGCTCTCTGGAAACACCATATATTTT.

The gene calls are TRBV28 and TRBJ1-5, with D possibly TRBD1 on 5 matching bases. Germline V gives CDR1 MDHEN, CDR2 SYDVKM. The germline V and J ends were trimmed by 4 bases and 0 bases, with 13 bases remaining between them. CDR3 length: 16 residues. This CDR3 is CASSSIRVYSNQPQHF. The CDR3 bases are TGTGCCAGCAGTTCCATCAGGGTTTATAGCAATCAGCCCCAGCATTTT. The full variable domain, rest sourced from reference TRBV28 and TRBJ1-5, is DVKVTQSSRYLVKRTGEKVFLECVQDMDHENMFWYRQDPGLGLRLIYFSYDVKMKEKGDIPEGYSVSREKKERFSLILESASTNQTSMYLCASSSIRVYSNQPQHFGDGTRLSIL.

J is TRBJ2-2 and V is TRBV9, with TRBD1 matching over 10 bases. The germline V gene encodes CDR1 SGDLS and CDR2 YYNGEE. The CDR3 contains 16 residues. The V gene end was trimmed by 4 bases and the J gene end by 4 bases; junction bases not matched to a gene: 7. The CDR3 coding sequence is TGTGCCAGCAGCTTCCGACAGGGGGCTTCCACCGGGGAGCTGTTTTTT. It codes for CASSFRQGASTGELFF.

The chain couples TRBV28 to TRBJ1-2; 8 bases agree with TRBD1. The J segment lost 5 bases and the V segment lost 3 bases, leaving 8 bases of the junction unmatched. Germline CDR1 MDHEN, CDR2 SYDVKM. The CDR3 runs 15 residues. The CDR3 coding sequence is TGTGCCAGCAGTTTGGAGGACAGGGATTTTTATGGCTACACCTTC. It specifies CASSLEDRDFYGYTF.

The chain couples TRBV28 to TRBJ2-1, with TRBD2 identical over 9 bases. V shed 4 bases, J shed 3 bases, and the junction held 10 bases outside the gene matches. The V gene's germline CDR1 is MDHEN and CDR2 SYDVKM. This CDR3 spans 17 amino acids. The CDR3: CASSSLGLAGRYNEQFF. In DNA form, the CDR3 reads TGTGCCAGCAGTTCCCTCGGGCTAGCGGGACGCTACAATGAGCAGTTCTTC.